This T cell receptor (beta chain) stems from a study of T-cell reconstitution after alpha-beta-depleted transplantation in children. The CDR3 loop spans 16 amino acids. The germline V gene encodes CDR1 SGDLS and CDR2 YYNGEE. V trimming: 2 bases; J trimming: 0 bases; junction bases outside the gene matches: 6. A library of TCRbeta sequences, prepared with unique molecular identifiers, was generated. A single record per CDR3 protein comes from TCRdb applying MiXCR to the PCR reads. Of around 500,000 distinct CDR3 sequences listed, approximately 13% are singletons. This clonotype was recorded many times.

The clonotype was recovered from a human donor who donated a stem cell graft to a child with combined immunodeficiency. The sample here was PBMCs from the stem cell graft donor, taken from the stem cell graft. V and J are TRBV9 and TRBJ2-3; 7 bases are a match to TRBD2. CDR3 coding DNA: TGTGCCAGCAGCGTGGGGGGGGATCCTAGCACAGATACGCAGTATTTT. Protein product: CASSVGGDPSTDTQYF. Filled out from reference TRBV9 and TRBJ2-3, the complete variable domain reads DSGVTQTPKHLITATGQRVTLRCSPRSGDLSVYWYQQSLDQGLQFLIQYYNGEERAKGNILERFSAQQFPDLHSELNLSSLELGDSALYFCASSVGGDPSTDTQYFGPGTRLTVL.